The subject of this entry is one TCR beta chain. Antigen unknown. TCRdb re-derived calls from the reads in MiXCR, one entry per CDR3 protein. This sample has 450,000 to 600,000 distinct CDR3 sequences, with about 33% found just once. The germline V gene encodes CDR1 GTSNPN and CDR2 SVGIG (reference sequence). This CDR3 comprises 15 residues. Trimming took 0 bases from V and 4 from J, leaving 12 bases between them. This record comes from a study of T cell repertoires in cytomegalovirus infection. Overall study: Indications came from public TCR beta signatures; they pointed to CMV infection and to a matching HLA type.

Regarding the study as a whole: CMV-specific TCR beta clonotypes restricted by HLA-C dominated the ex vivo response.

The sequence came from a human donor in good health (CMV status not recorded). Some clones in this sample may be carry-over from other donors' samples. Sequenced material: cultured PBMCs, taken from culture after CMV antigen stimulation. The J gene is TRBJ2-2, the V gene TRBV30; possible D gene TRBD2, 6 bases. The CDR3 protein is CAWSVYGRITGELFF. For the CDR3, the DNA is TGTGCCTGGAGTGTGTACGGGAGAATCACCGGGGAGCTGTTTTTT.